Sequencing of this TCR beta chain was carried out in a study of T cell responses to AZD1222 COVID-19 vaccine. The method was immunoSEQ multiplex PCR; TCRdb's version includes in-frame clones alone and lacks a portion of them. The sample has over 150,000 clones, approximately 95% seen once; the top ten hold around 1%. Comment on this clone: Its antigen is undetermined.

Regarding the study as a whole: Clonal diversity was possibly underestimated; the donors were predominantly white British and more often female. It was only a handful of AZD1222 recipients who were seropositive at baseline.

The CDR3 length is 12 residues. The V end was cut by 2 bases, the J end by 4 bases, with 6 bases between. The germline CDR1 and CDR2 sequences are SGHTS and YDEGEE. The sequencing used peripheral blood, collected 28 days after the second AZD1222 dose. This sequence joins TRBV5-8 and TRBJ1-2; D gene uncertain. This receptor was identified in an adult who received the AZD1222 COVID-19 vaccine. The CDR3 spells CASSFDTYGYTF. CDR3 nucleotides: TGTGCCAGCAGCTTCGACACCTATGGCTACACCTTC.